The clone carrying this TCR beta chain was seen many times. The source of the sample is a study of CD8 T cells in ankylosing spondylitis. V lost 8 bases, J lost 6 bases, and 12 bases lay in between. This CDR3 comprises 11 residues. From germline, CDR1 is SQVTM and CDR2 ANQGSEA. TCRdb redid the calling of the 5' RACE reads with MiXCR, one entry per CDR3 protein. Counted here are approximately 25,000 distinct CDR3 sequences, roughly 7.3% occurring once; the ten biggest clones make up almost 30%. This receptor was taken from a male donor with ankylosing spondylitis or in good health (not recorded which). The chain uses TRBV29-1 and TRBJ2-3; the D is unclear. Sequences were obtained from blood. CDR3 nucleotide sequence: TGCAGCCCCAGATCCGGGGATACGCAGTATTTT. Its translation is CSPRSGDTQYF.